These 2 T cell receptor beta chains came from one sample sequenced in a study of fetal regulatory T cell absence and autoimmunity (dated by TCRdb to the late 2010s). Receptor libraries were prepared by the immunoSEQ multiplex PCR assay. As stored in TCRdb, this immuneACCESS dataset retains in-frame rearrangements with V and J assigned. A fraction of the clones does not appear; measured against another copy, unresolved V genes explain less than half of the discrepancy, and the remainder lacks a known reason. The sample table lists 95,000 to 100,000 clones, 60% to 80% of them with a count of one. In total, the top ten clones hold 1.5% to 2.5% of the sample. The sequenced sample consisted of pancreas tissue. Receptors originate from a male donor with IPEX syndrome.

This CDR3 is CASRSRREVYGYTF. The DNA for the CDR3 is TGCGCCAGCAGGTCGCGCAGGGAGGTCTATGGCTACACCTTC. This chain links TRBV5-1 with TRBJ1-2; weak D call: TRBD1 (5 bases). V was shortened by 5 bases and J by 4 bases, with 15 bases between the two germline ends. This CDR3 region has 14 residues. The germline V gene has CDR1 SGHRS and CDR2 YFSETQ.

This chain links TRBV11-3 with TRBJ2-7; 9 bases fit TRBD1. In germline, CDR1 is SGHNT, CDR2 YENEEA. The V gene end was trimmed by 5 bases and the J gene end by 7 bases; junction bases not matched to a gene: 3. The CDR3 has 12 residues. The DNA for the CDR3 is TGTGCCAGCAGCGAGACAGGGGGAGAGCAGTACTTC. This gives the protein CASSETGGEQYF.